One sample yielded the 11 T cell receptor beta chains listed below, sequenced in a study of T-cell memory formation after mild COVID-19. MiXCR, applied by TCRdb to the 5' RACE reads, yields one record per CDR3 protein. The sample has around 420,000 distinct CDR3 sequences, around 24% seen once; the top ten hold around 8.1%. Sequencing was carried out using PBMCs or a T cell subset sorted from them (not recorded which). These receptors came from an adult woman who had mild COVID-19 (a few samples of this study predate the infection). Cell type and time point are not known.

The chain has TRBV7-2 and TRBJ2-7, with D uncertain. CDR3 size: 13 residues. Per the germline V gene, CDR1 is SGHTA and CDR2 is FQGNSA. V was trimmed by 5 bases and J by 2 bases, leaving 10 bases between them. The chain's CDR3 is CASSQMITYEQYF. CDR3 nucleotides: TGTGCCAGCAGCCAAATGATTACCTACGAGCAGTACTTC.

This clonotype was counted only a few times. The chain carries TRBV7-3 and TRBJ2-1; no definite D call. Germline CDR1 SGHTA, CDR2 FQGTGA. Trimming removed 5 bases at V and 4 bases at J, with 12 bases between. The CDR3 sequence is 14 residues long. The CDR3 DNA reads TGTGCCAGCAGCCCCTTGGGAACTTACAATGAGCAGTTCTTC. Protein: CASSPLGTYNEQFF.

The V gene is TRBV4-2, the J gene TRBJ2-1; 11 bases match TRBD2. The V gene end was trimmed by 4 bases and the J gene end by 7 bases; junction bases not matched to a gene: 6. The CDR3 covers 15 residues. Germline V lookup: CDR1 LGHNA, CDR2 YNFKEQ. The CDR3 protein is CASSPRASGGNEQFF. The CDR3 DNA sequence: TGTGCCAGCAGCCCCCGGGCTAGCGGGGGGAATGAGCAGTTCTTC.

The chain joins TRBV7-2 to TRBJ2-7, with D possibly being TRBD1 (6 bases). The CDR3 is 14 residues long. The germline V gene has CDR1 SGHTA and CDR2 FQGNSA. V was shortened by 5 bases and J by 1 base, with 12 bases between the two germline ends. The chain's CDR3 is CASSPGHQSYEQYF. In DNA form, the CDR3 reads TGTGCCAGCAGCCCGGGACACCAATCCTACGAGCAGTACTTC.

This clonotype came up many times. This chain joins TRBV18 and TRBJ2-3; D call uncertain. The CDR3 is 11 amino acids. V lost 5 bases to trimming and J lost 3 bases, with 3 bases between them. CDR1 and CDR2 from the germline V gene are KGHSH and LQKENI. Here the CDR3 DNA reads TGTGCCAGCTCAACGACAGATACGCAGTATTTT. Its translation: CASSTTDTQYF. The variable domain in full, with the rest retrieved from reference TRBV18 and TRBJ2-3, is NAGVMQNPRHLVRRRGQEARLRCSPMKGHSHVYWYRQLPEEGLKFMVYLQKENIIDESGMPKERFSAEFPKEGPSILRIQQVVRGDSAAYFCASSTTDTQYFGPGTRLTVL.

This clonotype occurred many times. In DNA form, the CDR3 reads TGTGCCAGCAGCTTGGGGGGAGCGAATGAGCAGTTCTTC. Translation: CASSLGGANEQFF. The chain recombines TRBV11-2 with TRBJ2-1; D perhaps matches TRBD2 (6 bases). The CDR3 loop spans 13 amino acids. The V gene lost 3 bases and the J gene lost 7 bases, with 10 bases spanning the gap. Germline CDR1 and CDR2: SGHAT and FQNNGV.

This clonotype occurred a few times. The V gene is TRBV2, the J gene TRBJ2-3, with 14 nucleotides matching TRBD2. The V segment lost 4 bases and the J segment 0 bases; nucleotides outside the gene matches: 3. CDR3 length equals 17 residues. Germline V lookup: CDR1 SNHLY, CDR2 FYNNEI. The CDR3, as DNA: TGTGCCAGCAGTGGGACTAGCGGGGGGCGTAGCACAGATACGCAGTATTTT. It is translated as CASSGTSGGRSTDTQYF.

This clonotype showed up just a few times. Here the CDR3 DNA reads TGTGCCAGCAGCTCAAACGGGATCAACACTGAAGCTTTCTTT. It yields the protein CASSSNGINTEAFF. V gene TRBV7-9 combines with J gene TRBJ1-1; D is ambiguous. CDR1 is SEHNR, CDR2 FQNEAQ, per germline (reference sequence). V was shortened by 4 bases and J by 2 bases, with 11 bases between the two germline ends. There are 14 residues in the CDR3.

About this clonotype: A read error may produce the germline difference seen at one junction end. The chain couples TRBV7-9 to TRBJ2-3, with TRBD2 as a possible D gene (5 bases). The CDR3 totals 15 residues. From germline, CDR1 is SEHNR and CDR2 FQNEAQ (reference sequence). The CDR3 nucleotides are TGTGCCAGCAGCTTAGAGTGGGCGGGCACAGATACTCAGTATTTT. Its protein is CASSLEWAGTDTQYF.

This clonotype was counted between two and nine times. The chain recombines TRBV5-1 with TRBJ2-7, with D perhaps matching TRBD1 (5 bases). V dropped 1 base and J dropped 5 bases, with 10 bases sitting between them. Per germline, CDR1 SGHRS and CDR2 YFSETQ. This CDR3 is built from 13 residues. As DNA, the CDR3 is TGCGCCAGCAGCTTGCAGGGTACCCACGAGCAGTACTTC. Translated: CASSLQGTHEQYF.

This clonotype was detected a few times. The rearrangement uses TRBV19 and TRBJ1-2; D call uncertain. Per germline, CDR1 LNHDA and CDR2 SQIVND (reference sequence). CDR3 length: 13 amino acids. The V end lost 3 bases, the J end lost 2 bases, and 7 bases lay between the germline ends. CDR3 loop: CASSITENYGYTF. The CDR3, as DNA: TGTGCCAGTAGTATTACAGAGAACTATGGCTACACCTTC. The complete variable domain, with remaining parts taken from reference TRBV19 and TRBJ1-2, reads DGGITQSPKYLFRKEGQNVTLSCEQNLNHDAMYWYRQDPGQGLRLIYYSQIVNDFQKGDIAEGYSVSREKKESFPLTVTSAQKNPTAFYLCASSITENYGYTFGSGTRLTVV.